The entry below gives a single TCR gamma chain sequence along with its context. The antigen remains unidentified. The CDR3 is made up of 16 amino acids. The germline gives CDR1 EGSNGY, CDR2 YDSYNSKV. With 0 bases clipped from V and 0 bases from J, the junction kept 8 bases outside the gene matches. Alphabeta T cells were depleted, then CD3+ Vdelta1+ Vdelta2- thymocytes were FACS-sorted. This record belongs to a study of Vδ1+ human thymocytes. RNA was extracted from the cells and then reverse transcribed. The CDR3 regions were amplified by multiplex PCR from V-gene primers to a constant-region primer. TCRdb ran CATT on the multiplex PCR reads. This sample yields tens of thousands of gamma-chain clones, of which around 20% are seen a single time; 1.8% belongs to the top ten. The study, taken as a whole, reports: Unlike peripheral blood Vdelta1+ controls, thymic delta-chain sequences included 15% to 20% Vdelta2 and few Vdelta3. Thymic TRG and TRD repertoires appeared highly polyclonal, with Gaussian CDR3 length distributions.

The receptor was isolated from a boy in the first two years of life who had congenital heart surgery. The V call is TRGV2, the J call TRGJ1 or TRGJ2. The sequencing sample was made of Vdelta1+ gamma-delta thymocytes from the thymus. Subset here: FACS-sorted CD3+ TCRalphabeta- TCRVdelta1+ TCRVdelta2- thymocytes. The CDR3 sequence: CATWDGPWPNYYKKLF. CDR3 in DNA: TGTGCCACCTGGGACGGGCCGTGGCCGAATTATTATAAGAAACTCTTT.